This TCR beta chain appears in the sequencing data of a study of technical replicates of blood from several donors. Only in-frame clones appear in the TCRdb table, and some are missing; sequencing was by immunoSEQ multiplex PCR. The sample records tens of thousands of clones, about 94% being singletons. CDR3 length: 13 amino acids. This TCR derives from a human donor in good health. The sequenced sample consisted of T cells isolated from PBMCs. The chain employs TRBV7-5 and TRBJ1-2; the D call of TRBD1 is as the table states it, not checked on the DNA. TRBV7-5 is labeled a pseudogene. CDR3 in DNA: TGTGTCAGAAGCAAAACAGGGGTCTATGGCTACACCTTC. Translating it yields CVRSKTGVYGYTF.